Presented here are 22 T cell receptor beta chains from one specimen sequenced in a study of post-analysis software for immune sequencing data. TCR beta cDNA libraries included unique molecular identifiers. From the PCR reads, TCRdb called clonotypes with MiXCR, one entry per CDR3 protein. In the table there are under 200,000 distinct CDR3 sequences, over 25% of which are singletons. Their specific antigens are unknown. Findings and limits, study-wide: Controls had lower frequencies than patients of four or five TRBV segments, which included TRBV5-6, TRBV5-1 and TRBV20-1.

The sequenced material came from blood. The receptors stem from a girl younger than 18 with multiple sclerosis.

CDR3 residues: CASSVGGRAGGEQFF. CDR3 bases: TGTGCCAGCAGTGTGGGCGGGAGGGCCGGTGGTGAGCAGTTCTTC. The gene calls are TRBV2 and TRBJ2-1, with 9 bases lining up with TRBD2. CDR3 length: 15 residues. Germline V gene data show CDR1 as SNHLY and CDR2 as FYNNEI. Unmatched junction bases numbered 10, after V lost 4 bases and J lost 9 bases.

This clonotype was observed at least ten times. This chain links TRBV5-1 with TRBJ1-4, with D unclear. Germline CDR1 is SGHRS and CDR2 is YFSETQ. The germline V and J ends were trimmed by 4 bases and 3 bases, with 13 bases remaining between them. The CDR3 consists of 15 residues. CDR3 nucleotide sequence: TGCGCCAGCAGCGTTGGACTTGTTCCTAATGAAAAACTGTTTTTT. Translating gives CASSVGLVPNEKLFF. The full variable domain, rest sourced from reference TRBV5-1 and TRBJ1-4, is KAGVTQTPRYLIKTRGQQVTLSCSPISGHRSVSWYQQTPGQGLQFLFEYFSETQRNKGNFPGRFSGRQFSNSRSEMNVSTLELGDSALYLCASSVGLVPNEKLFFGSGTQLSVL.

This clonotype has at least ten counts. CDR3 in DNA: TGTGCCAGCAGCCATTCGGCCGGACTCAATGAAAAACTGTTTTTT. Its translation is CASSHSAGLNEKLFF. This chain connects TRBV3-1 to TRBJ1-4; D is unresolved. CDR3 length equals 15 residues. The V gene's germline CDR1 is LGHDT and CDR2 YNNKEL (reference sequence). Trimming removed 3 bases at V and 5 bases at J, with 13 bases between.

This clonotype has only a few counts. The V call is TRBV28, the J call TRBJ1-1; D perhaps matches TRBD1 (6 bases). CDR1 and CDR2 (germline): MDHEN, SYDVKM. The CDR3 spans 15 residues. Trimming pared 6 bases from V and 1 base from J, leaving 15 bases between. The DNA of the CDR3 is TGTGCCAGCAGAGATTCAGGGGTTGGGAACACTGAAGCTTTCTTT. Its protein is CASRDSGVGNTEAFF.

This clonotype came up many times. The genes are TRBV12-3 or TRBV12-4 and TRBJ2-1; D may correspond to TRBD1 or TRBD2 (7 bases each). The CDR3 is 15 amino acids. Trimming shortened V by 0 bases and J by 6 bases, and 12 bases separated the two germline ends. Written as DNA, the CDR3 is TGTGCCAGCAGTTTAGCGGGAGGGGGCTTCAATGAGCAGTTCTTC. Encoded protein: CASSLAGGGFNEQFF.

Only a few counts were recorded for this clonotype. The J gene is TRBJ2-7, the V gene TRBV2; TRBD1 is a possible D gene (5 bases). With 3 bases removed from V and 0 bases from J, the gap between germline ends came to 9 bases. The germline gives CDR1 SNHLY, CDR2 FYNNEI. The CDR3 extends over 14 amino acids. The CDR3 bases are TGTGCCAGCAGTGAGCAGGGCACCTCCTACGAGCAGTACTTC. It specifies CASSEQGTSYEQYF.

This chain joins TRBV18 and TRBJ2-3; maybe TRBD2 (7 bases). CDR1 is KGHSH and CDR2 is LQKENI in the germline V gene. V dropped 5 bases and J dropped 2 bases, with 11 bases sitting between them. This CDR3 is built from 14 residues. The CDR3 region is CASSAGAVTDTQYF. In DNA form, the CDR3 reads TGTGCCAGCTCAGCGGGGGCCGTCACAGATACGCAGTATTTT.

The chain recombines TRBV5-1 with TRBJ2-7; 7 bases map to TRBD2. Germline values: CDR1 SGHRS, CDR2 YFSETQ. The CDR3 spans 16 residues. V lost 0 bases to trimming and J lost 2 bases; unmatched junction nucleotides: 8. CDR3 in DNA: TGCGCCAGCAGCTTGGGAGTTCGCGGGAGCCCCTACGAGCAGTACTTC. Translating gives CASSLGVRGSPYEQYF.

A few counts support this clonotype. This chain joins TRBV4-1 and TRBJ2-5; 8 bases match TRBD2. CDR3 length: 15 amino acids. Germline CDR1 and CDR2: MGHRA and YSYEKL. V shed 4 bases, J shed 7 bases, and the junction held 11 bases outside the gene matches. CDR3 protein: CASSPFSGDSRTQYF. The DNA of the CDR3 is TGCGCCAGCAGCCCGTTTAGCGGGGACTCTAGGACCCAGTACTTC.

Concerning this clonotype itself: At one end, the junction sequence differs from germline, possibly due to a read error. V is TRBV5-6 and J is TRBJ2-6; a weak D match, TRBD1 (5 bases). This CDR3 has 16 amino acids. The germline gives CDR1 SGHDT, CDR2 YYEEEE. The CDR3 region has the DNA TGTGCCAGCAGCTCTCGGGCTGGCTCTGGGGCCAACGCCCTGACTTTC. The encoded protein is CASSSRAGSGANALTF. The full variable domain, completed using reference TRBV5-6 and TRBJ2-6, is DAGVTQSPTHLIKTRGQQVTLRCSPKSGHDTVSWYQQALGQGPQFIFQYYEEEERQRGNFPDRFSGHQFPNYSSELNVNALLLGDSALYLCASSSRAGSGANALTFGAGSRLTVL.

This clonotype was seen at least ten times. The V gene is TRBV20-1, the J gene TRBJ2-4; perhaps TRBD1 as D (6 bases). This CDR3 region has 12 residues. Deletions cut 3 bases from V and 6 bases from J, with 9 bases between. From germline, CDR1 is DFQATT and CDR2 SNEGSKA (reference sequence). This CDR3 reads CSARSRGNIQYF. CDR3 DNA sequence: TGCAGTGCTAGGTCCAGGGGAAACATTCAGTACTTC.

The genes are TRBV20-1 and TRBJ1-5; no reliable D call. Germline V gene data show CDR1 as DFQATT and CDR2 as SNEGSKA (reference sequence). Trimming left V 0 bases short and J 0 bases short, with 12 bases between. This CDR3 has 16 residues. The CDR3 loop reads CSARDFRQVSNQPQHF. CDR3 DNA: TGCAGTGCTAGAGATTTTAGGCAGGTTAGCAATCAGCCCCAGCATTTT.

A few counts support this clonotype. The chain is built from TRBV6-5 and TRBJ2-5, with 10 bases that match TRBD1. CDR1 and CDR2 from the germline V gene are MNHEY and SVGAGI. The CDR3 has 14 residues. Unmatched junction bases numbered 6, after V lost 6 bases and J lost 5 bases. CDR3 nucleotides: TGTGCCAGCAGAAGACAGGGGGCGAGGGAGACCCAGTACTTC. It specifies CASRRQGARETQYF.

About this clonotype: Just one base apart from a much larger clone, this may be a read error. This chain uses TRBV6-1 with TRBJ1-2; D may be TRBD1 (6 bases). V was shortened by 1 base and J by 4 bases, with 25 bases between the two germline ends. Germline CDR1 and CDR2: MNHNS and SASEGT. This CDR3 spans 19 amino acids. In DNA form, the CDR3 reads TGTGCCAGCAGTGAAGGTTTTGTACAGGGCGTATTATGGATCTATGGCTACACCTTC. This translates into CASSEGFVQGVLWIYGYTF.

This clonotype was seen ten or more times. V is TRBV12-3 or TRBV12-4 and J is TRBJ1-2, with 10 bases lining up with TRBD1. This CDR3 has 14 residues. V shed 6 bases and J 2 bases; nucleotides not matched to a gene: 3. The CDR3 loop is CASRRDRGNYGYTF. DNA for the CDR3: TGTGCCAGCAGGAGGGACAGGGGAAACTATGGCTACACCTTC.

This clonotype showed up many times. The V gene is TRBV5-1, the J gene TRBJ2-7; possibly TRBD1 for D (6 bases). This CDR3 contains 15 residues. V was clipped by 1 base and J by 0 bases, with 11 bases between them. CDR1 and CDR2 (germline): SGHRS, YFSETQ. The CDR3 DNA sequence: TGCGCCAGCAGCTTGTTGGGACACAACTCCTACGAGCAGTACTTC. It encodes CASSLLGHNSYEQYF.

This clonotype was recorded many times. The chain uses TRBV5-1 and TRBJ2-5, with D possibly being TRBD1 (6 bases). CDR1 is SGHRS and CDR2 is YFSETQ in the germline V gene. V was cut by 1 base and J by 3 bases, with 10 bases left in between. The CDR3 runs 14 residues. Here the CDR3 reads CASSLMGQEETQYF. CDR3 sequence (DNA): TGCGCCAGCAGCTTGATGGGACAAGAAGAGACCCAGTACTTC.

As concerns this clonotype: A much bigger clone sits one base away, suggesting this may be a read error. The chain links TRBV12-3 or TRBV12-4 to TRBJ2-1, with D maybe TRBD1 (5 bases). This CDR3 comprises 13 residues. The germline V and J ends were trimmed by 7 bases and 7 bases, with 14 bases remaining between them. CDR3 loop: CASTGRKGNEQFF. The CDR3 DNA is TGTGCCAGCACCGGCAGAAAGGGGAATGAGCAGTTCTTC.

In its sample, this clonotype was seen a few times. The rearrangement links TRBV5-1 to TRBJ2-5; 11 bases are shared with TRBD2. Judging by the DNA end, TRBJ2-7 fits better; the J call may be wrong. The germline gives CDR1 SGHRS, CDR2 YFSETQ. The CDR3 spans 13 residues. The CDR3 DNA follows: TGCGCCAGCACTACTAGCGGGGGAGACGAGCAGTACTTC. It translates to CASTTSGGDEQYF.

The CDR3 nucleotides read TGTGCCAGCAGGGTTACTAGCCGCACAGACGCGCAGTATTTT. Protein sequence: CASRVTSRTDAQYF. The V gene is TRBV12-3 or TRBV12-4, the J gene TRBJ2-3, with D possibly TRBD2 on 6 matching bases. Trimming shortened V by 6 bases and J by 10 bases, and 20 bases separated the two germline ends. The CDR3 runs to 14 residues.

This clonotype was counted a few times. This chain joins TRBV12-3 or TRBV12-4 and TRBJ1-1; 8 bases match TRBD1. The CDR3 loop spans 12 amino acids. V gave up 6 bases and J gave up 10 bases; unmatched junction bases: 7. The CDR3 coding sequence is TGTGCCAGCAGCCAGGGGGCGAAGGTAGCTTTCTTT. Translated: CASSQGAKVAFF.

This clonotype was detected ten times or more. J is TRBJ1-2 and V is TRBV7-2; possible D gene TRBD1, 5 bases. Deletions cut 0 bases from V and 7 bases from J, with 12 bases between. Germline CDR1 SGHTA, CDR2 FQGNSA. The CDR3 loop spans 14 amino acids. The CDR3 DNA is TGTGCCAGCAGCTTAGCGGGGGGTCAGGGTGGCTACACCTTC. This gives the protein CASSLAGGQGGYTF. Looking up the rest from reference TRBV7-2 and TRBJ1-2 gives the full variable domain: GAGVSQSPSNKVTEKGKDVELRCDPISGHTALYWYRQSLGQGLEFLIYFQGNSAPDKSGLPSDRFSAERTGGSVSTLTIQRTQQEDSAVYLCASSLAGGQGGYTFGSGTRLTVV.